The next 15 T cell receptor beta chains were all read from a single sample in a study of T cell responses to AZD1222 COVID-19 vaccine. The method was immunoSEQ multiplex PCR; TCRdb's version includes in-frame clones alone and lacks a portion of them. The sample includes about 180,000 clones, about nine tenths of them seen just once. Sequencing used peripheral blood, obtained 28 days after the second dose of the MenACWY control vaccine. The source is an adult who received the MenACWY meningococcal vaccine as a control.

The chain recombines TRBV5-4 with TRBJ1-6, with 7 nucleotides matching TRBD1. The germline gives CDR1 SGHNT, CDR2 YYREEE (reference sequence). V was pared by 4 bases and J by 9 bases, with 7 bases of the junction left unmatched. CDR3 size: 14 residues. Written as DNA, the CDR3 is TGTGCCAGCAGCCGAACCCAGGGGGGTTCACCCCTCCACTTT. The encoded protein is CASSRTQGGSPLHF.

The chain has TRBV5-6 and TRBJ2-1, with a tentative D call TRBD2 (5 bases). Germline loops: CDR1 SGHDT, CDR2 YYEEEE. There are 15 residues in the CDR3. Deletions cut 0 bases from V and 0 bases from J, with 7 bases between. The DNA for the CDR3 is TGTGCCAGCAGCTTGGTAGCGAACTCCTACAATGAGCAGTTCTTC. Translation gives CASSLVANSYNEQFF.

The table lists this clone with a few counts. The identical CDR3 is also encoded by other nucleotide sequences in the sample. The rearrangement joins TRBV7-2 to TRBJ2-7; D could derive from TRBD1 or TRBD2 (6 bases each). Deletions cut 3 bases from V and 4 bases from J, with 10 bases between. In germline, CDR1 is SGHTA, CDR2 FQGNSA. The CDR3 sequence is 13 residues long. Here the CDR3 DNA reads TGTGCCAGCAGCTTTGGAGGGGGGTACGAGCAGTACTTC. Amino acids: CASSFGGGYEQYF.

This chain uses TRBV3-1 (or the pseudogene TRBV3-2) with TRBJ2-4, with 10 bases matching TRBD2. Trimming at V came to 0 bases and at J to 0 bases, leaving 11 bases not matched to a gene. In germline, CDR1 is LGHDT, CDR2 YNNKEL (reference sequence). The CDR3 runs 20 residues. In DNA, the CDR3 is TGTGCCAGCAGCCAAGAATCCTGGCTAGCGGGGGAGGTAGCCAAAAACATTCAGTACTTC. Translating it yields CASSQESWLAGEVAKNIQYF.

The chain is built from TRBV7-8 and TRBJ1-3; TRBD1 agrees at 8 bases. The CDR3 consists of 16 residues. Germline CDR1 is SGHVS and CDR2 is FQNEAQ. The V gene end was trimmed by 0 bases and the J gene end by 3 bases; junction bases not matched to a gene: 4. The chain's CDR3 is CASSLAIGQGGNTIYF. The CDR3 bases are TGTGCCAGCAGCTTAGCGATTGGACAGGGTGGAAACACCATATATTTT.

The chain carries TRBV4-3 and TRBJ1-1; TRBD1 is a possible D gene (5 bases). The V end lost 4 bases, the J end lost 1 base, and 16 bases lay between the germline ends. CDR3 size: 16 residues. Germline assignment: CDR1 LGHNA and CDR2 YSLEER. As DNA, the CDR3 is TGCGCCAGCAGCCGAGGCCAGGCGGGGCCGAACACTGAAGCTTTCTTT. Amino acid sequence: CASSRGQAGPNTEAFF.

This clone was seen just once. The chain employs TRBV5-4 and TRBJ2-2; possibly TRBD2 for D (6 bases). This CDR3 spans 16 amino acids. The V end was cut by 4 bases, the J end by 2 bases, with 15 bases between. Germline loops: CDR1 SGHNT, CDR2 YYREEE (reference sequence). The CDR3 protein is CASSKAVAGNTGELFF. The CDR3 DNA sequence: TGTGCCAGCAGCAAGGCAGTCGCGGGAAACACCGGGGAGCTGTTTTTT.

This rearrangement joins TRBV7-9 to TRBJ2-1, with a possible D match to TRBD2 (5 bases). The CDR3 extends over 14 amino acids. V lost 2 bases to trimming and J lost 8 bases, with 13 bases between them. Germline CDR1 and CDR2: SEHNR and FQNEAQ (reference sequence). CDR3: CASSLREKPHEQFF. As DNA, the CDR3 is TGTGCCAGCAGCTTACGGGAAAAACCCCATGAGCAGTTCTTC.

The J gene is TRBJ2-1, the V gene TRBV30; D may be TRBD1 (5 bases). CDR3 length equals 16 residues. Trimming shortened V by 2 bases and J by 8 bases, and 22 bases separated the two germline ends. CDR1 GTSNPN and CDR2 SVGIG come from the germline V gene (reference sequence). The CDR3 DNA sequence: TGTGCCTGGAGTACCGGTCGGCTGGACCAAGGGGATGAGCAGTTCTTC. As protein: CAWSTGRLDQGDEQFF.

The chain joins TRBV30 to TRBJ2-7; TRBD2 agrees at 8 bases. The V segment lost 2 bases and the J segment 3 bases; nucleotides outside the gene matches: 3. The V gene's germline CDR1 is GTSNPN and CDR2 SVGIG (reference sequence). The CDR3 is made up of 13 amino acids. The CDR3 DNA reads TGTGCCTGGAGTATAGCGGGGATCTACGAGCAGTACTTC. This sequence encodes CAWSIAGIYEQYF.

In this sample, this clone turned up once. The genes are TRBV28 and TRBJ2-7, with 9 bases matching TRBD2. The junction had 9 bases not matched to a gene; V was cut back by 6 bases and J by 6 bases. The CDR3 is 14 amino acids. Germline values: CDR1 MDHEN, CDR2 SYDVKM. CDR3 in amino acids: CASSVSGRTSEQYF. The CDR3 DNA reads as TGTGCCAGCAGCGTTAGCGGGAGAACCTCCGAGCAGTACTTC.

Notes on this clone: One junction end disagrees with the germline gene, perhaps due to a read error. The V gene is TRBV27, the J gene TRBJ1-2; the match to TRBD1 covers 7 bases. The CDR3 sequence is 14 residues long. Germline V CDR1 and CDR2: MNHEY, SMNVEV (reference sequence). CDR3 sequence reads: CAGSSLGTVDGYTF. The DNA of the CDR3 is TGTGCCGGCAGTTCCCTCGGGACAGTCGATGGCTACACCTTC.

V usage is TRBV18 and J usage is TRBJ2-7, with 7 nucleotides matching TRBD1. V trimming: 0 bases; J trimming: 7 bases; junction bases outside the gene matches: 12. Looked up from germline, CDR1 is KGHSH and CDR2 is LQKENI. There are 16 residues in the CDR3. The CDR3 DNA sequence: TGTGCCAGCTCACCACCGAGAGACAGGGTGAAAGAGGAGCAGTACTTC. Residues: CASSPPRDRVKEEQYF.

The chain is built from TRBV7-3 and TRBJ2-3, with a weak D call TRBD2 (5 bases). The germline gives CDR1 SGHTA, CDR2 FQGTGA. V lost 1 base and J 4 bases, leaving 15 bases between the germline ends. The CDR3 spans 16 residues. The CDR3 nucleotides read TGTGCCAGCAGCTTAATGGCGAGGGCCGGTCCAGATACGCAGTATTTT. This translates into CASSLMARAGPDTQYF.

J is TRBJ1-6 and V is TRBV5-4; D not certain. Per germline, CDR1 SGHNT and CDR2 YYREEE (reference sequence). This CDR3 is 15 amino acids long. Trimming removed 0 bases at V and 5 bases at J, with 9 bases between. The CDR3 is CASSLEDRDNSPLHF. The CDR3 DNA reads as TGTGCCAGCAGCTTGGAGGATCGAGATAATTCACCCCTCCACTTT.